This T cell receptor beta chain was documented in a study of vaccination effects on CD4 cells after COVID-19. The germline V and J ends were trimmed by 5 bases and 4 bases, with 11 bases remaining between them. The CDR3 spans 13 residues. Germline assignment: CDR1 LNHDA and CDR2 SQIVND (reference sequence). Using immunoSEQ multiplex PCR, the repertoire was profiled, and TCRdb retains in-frame clones only, with some absent. The sample shows 20,000 to 25,000 clones, approximately 70% of them seen only once. A remark on this clone: Its antigen is not known.

After expansion with viral peptide pools in the ViraFEST assay, antigen-specific CD4+ T cells were sequenced. Culture proceeded for more than nine days, and CD4+ T cells were then isolated. Vaccine administered to participants consisted of two doses of either BNT162b2 or mRNA-1273. Study outcomes and limitations: Substantial clonal contraction characterized both infection- and vaccine-induced clones late after vaccination.

Source: CD4+ T cells from PBMCs cultured with SARS-CoV-2 spike peptides, taken after COVID-19 vaccination. The origin of this receptor is a human donor who received a COVID-19 vaccine. V gene TRBV19 combines with J gene TRBJ1-2; D is uncertain. The CDR3 sequence: CASSSQLRYGYTF. In DNA form, the CDR3 reads TGTGCCAGTAGTTCACAGCTCCGCTATGGCTACACCTTC. Full variable domain (remainder filled in from reference TRBV19 and TRBJ1-2): DGGITQSPKYLFRKEGQNVTLSCEQNLNHDAMYWYRQDPGQGLRLIYYSQIVNDFQKGDIAEGYSVSREKKESFPLTVTSAQKNPTAFYLCASSSQLRYGYTFGSGTRLTVV.